These 22 T cell receptor beta chains share one sample of origin, sequenced in a study of T-cell memory formation after mild COVID-19. TCRdb passed the 5' RACE reads through MiXCR, listing each CDR3 protein once. The top ten clones hold around 12% of a sample with hundreds of thousands of distinct CDR3 sequences, about a fifth of them seen once. The sequenced sample was PBMCs or a T cell subset sorted from them (not recorded which). Receptors were obtained from an adult woman who had mild COVID-19 (a few samples of this study predate the infection). Cell type and time point are not known.

The chain recombines TRBV27 with TRBJ1-6; 10 bases map to TRBD1. CDR1 is MNHEY and CDR2 is SMNVEV in the germline V gene (reference sequence). The CDR3 is 15 amino acids. V shed 6 bases, J shed 9 bases, and the junction held 8 bases outside the gene matches. This CDR3 is CASRILWDRGSPLHF. CDR3 bases: TGTGCCAGCAGGATACTATGGGACAGGGGTTCACCCCTCCACTTT.

This clonotype occurred many times. This rearrangement joins TRBV12-3 or TRBV12-4 to TRBJ1-2, with D possibly matching TRBD1 (5 bases). This CDR3 is 13 amino acids long. V was cut by 7 bases and J by 9 bases, with 18 bases left in between. CDR3 loop: CASNVQDLGRYTF. The CDR3 region has the DNA TGTGCCAGCAATGTACAGGATCTTGGTCGCTACACCTTC.

Ten or more counts support this clonotype. This sequence joins TRBV29-1 and TRBJ2-6; 7 bases fit TRBD1. The CDR3 is 13 amino acids. V shed 5 bases and J 2 bases; nucleotides not matched to a gene: 0. The V gene's germline CDR1 is SQVTM and CDR2 ANQGSEA. In DNA, the CDR3 is TGCAGCGTTCAGGGGGCTGGGGCCAACGTCCTGACTTTC. Translated, it gives CSVQGAGANVLTF. Full variable domain (rest looked up from reference TRBV29-1 and TRBJ2-6): SAVISQKPSRDICQRGTSLTIQCQVDSQVTMMFWYRQQPGQSLTLIATANQGSEATYESGFVIDKFPISRPNLTFSTLTVSNMSPEDSSIYLCSVQGAGANVLTFGAGSRLTVL.

The chain carries TRBV6-5 and TRBJ2-3, with TRBD1 matching 8 bases. V trimming: 6 bases; J trimming: 2 bases; junction bases outside the gene matches: 7. Germline values: CDR1 MNHEY, CDR2 SVGAGI. This CDR3 is built from 15 residues. CDR3: CASRADRGHTDTQYF. Written as DNA, the CDR3 is TGTGCCAGCAGAGCAGACAGGGGACACACAGATACGCAGTATTTT.

The V and J genes are TRBV7-3 and TRBJ2-4, with TRBD2 matching over 7 bases. CDR1 and CDR2 (germline): SGHTA, FQGTGA. V dropped 1 base and J dropped 9; count of bases not matched to a gene: 9. The CDR3 extends over 15 amino acids. Written as DNA, the CDR3 is TGTGCCAGCAGCTTAAGCGAGGAGGGCGGGGGCATTCAGTACTTC. Amino acids: CASSLSEEGGGIQYF.

The rearrangement uses TRBV10-3 and TRBJ2-7, with D unclear. The V gene lost 6 bases and the J gene lost 2 bases, with 11 bases spanning the gap. The length of the CDR3 is 13 residues. Germline CDR1 ENHRY, CDR2 SYGVKD. The CDR3 coding sequence is TGTGCCATCAGCGGAAGTGAAACCTACGAGCAGTACTTC. Its translation: CAISGSETYEQYF.

The chain employs TRBV20-1 and TRBJ1-1; D remains ambiguous. Per the germline V gene, CDR1 is DFQATT and CDR2 is SNEGSKA (reference sequence). The V end was cut by 6 bases, the J end by 3 bases, with 14 bases between. The length of the CDR3 is 13 residues. The CDR3 nucleotides are TGCAGTGCGCGGACTCCGGCGGACACTGAAGCTTTCTTT. The encoded protein is CSARTPADTEAFF.

This clonotype was counted only a few times. The chain links TRBV7-9 to TRBJ1-5, with no clear D. Trimming stripped 2 bases from V and 7 bases from J, with 9 bases between. Looked up from germline, CDR1 is SEHNR and CDR2 is FQNEAQ (reference sequence). The CDR3 has 13 residues. Here the CDR3 DNA reads TGTGCCAGCAGCTTAATAGGGTTACAGCCCCAGCATTTT. This codes for CASSLIGLQPQHF.

For the CDR3, the DNA is TGTGCCAGCAGCTTGGGCAGGAAGAACACCGGGGAGCTGTTTTTT. It yields the protein CASSLGRKNTGELFF. This chain joins TRBV5-4 and TRBJ2-2; D unresolved. From germline, CDR1 is SGHNT and CDR2 YYREEE (reference sequence). V lost 0 bases, J lost 1 base, and 7 bases lay in between. The CDR3 runs to 15 residues.

This rearrangement joins TRBV14 to TRBJ2-1; no clear D gene. From germline, CDR1 is SGHDN and CDR2 FVKESK. Between the trimmed V and J ends, which lost 4 bases and 0 bases, there was a span of 13 bases. The CDR3 is 16 residues long. CDR3 nucleotides: TGTGCCAGCAGCCGGGCCAGGTTACGCTCCTACAATGAGCAGTTCTTC. This encodes CASSRARLRSYNEQFF.

This clonotype was observed at least ten times. The chain is built from TRBV29-1 and TRBJ2-4; either TRBD1 or TRBD2 may fit D (5 bases each). The CDR3 runs 13 residues. CDR1 SQVTM and CDR2 ANQGSEA come from the germline V gene. The ends were cut back, 4 bases at V and 12 bases at J, with 19 bases in the middle. The CDR3 loop is CSVAEGTGRHQYF. The CDR3, as DNA: TGCAGCGTTGCCGAGGGGACGGGGAGACATCAGTACTTC. Filled out from reference TRBV29-1 and TRBJ2-4, the complete variable domain reads SAVISQKPSRDICQRGTSLTIQCQVDSQVTMMFWYRQQPGQSLTLIATANQGSEATYESGFVIDKFPISRPNLTFSTLTVSNMSPEDSSIYLCSVAEGTGRHQYFGAGTRLSVL.

This clonotype was counted ten times or more. The rearrangement joins TRBV7-8 to TRBJ2-5; D might be TRBD2 (6 bases). The germline V gene encodes CDR1 SGHVS and CDR2 FQNEAQ. Trimming pared 1 base from V and 2 bases from J, leaving 11 bases between. This CDR3 spans 15 amino acids. CDR3 DNA: TGTGCCAGCAGCTTAGGGGGGGTCGAACAAGAGACCCAGTACTTC. The encoded protein is CASSLGGVEQETQYF.

In its sample, this clonotype is medium-sized. For the CDR3, the DNA is TGTGCCAGCAGCTCTAGCGGGAGTACTTACAATGAGCAGTTCTTC. This gives the protein CASSSSGSTYNEQFF. The chain is built from TRBV7-2 and TRBJ2-1, with TRBD2 matching over 10 bases. The CDR3 loop spans 15 amino acids. V trimming: 4 bases; J trimming: 4 bases; junction bases outside the gene matches: 4. Germline V lookup: CDR1 SGHTA, CDR2 FQGNSA. Full variable domain (rest looked up from reference TRBV7-2 and TRBJ2-1): GAGVSQSPSNKVTEKGKDVELRCDPISGHTALYWYRQSLGQGLEFLIYFQGNSAPDKSGLPSDRFSAERTGGSVSTLTIQRTQQEDSAVYLCASSSSGSTYNEQFFGPGTRLTVL.

This rearrangement joins TRBV7-2 to TRBJ2-5; D unclear. CDR3 length: 15 amino acids. V gave up 1 base and J gave up 2 bases, with 11 bases separating them. Germline CDR1 SGHTA, CDR2 FQGNSA. In DNA, the CDR3 is TGTGCCAGCAGCTTAGGATTAGACCGTCAAGAGACCCAGTACTTC. The encoded protein is CASSLGLDRQETQYF.

This clonotype was counted a few times. The V gene is TRBV20-1, the J gene TRBJ2-6, with D perhaps matching TRBD1 (5 bases). Trimming took 4 bases from V and 11 from J, leaving 12 bases between them. The length of the CDR3 is 12 residues. Per germline, CDR1 DFQATT and CDR2 SNEGSKA (reference sequence). In nucleotides, the CDR3 is TGCAGTGCTACAGGGCCAAGCGACGTCCTGACTTTC. Protein product: CSATGPSDVLTF.

The chain employs TRBV5-1 and TRBJ1-1; a possible D gene is TRBD1 (6 bases). V gave up 6 bases and J gave up 1 base, with 13 bases separating them. This CDR3 is built from 14 residues. The germline V gene has CDR1 SGHRS and CDR2 YFSETQ. In nucleotides, the CDR3 is TGCGCCAGCACCACACAGGGTGGGAACACTGAAGCTTTCTTT. Translated: CASTTQGGNTEAFF.

The gene calls are TRBV5-1 and TRBJ2-1; 12 nucleotides line up with TRBD2. J gave up 6 bases and V 0 bases, and 4 bases lay outside the gene matches. This CDR3 contains 16 residues. In germline, CDR1 is SGHRS, CDR2 YFSETQ. CDR3 residues: CASSLGQLAGGNEQFF. In nucleotides, the CDR3 is TGCGCCAGCAGCTTGGGGCAACTAGCGGGAGGCAATGAGCAGTTCTTC.

This clonotype was counted a few times. The rearrangement uses TRBV5-1 and TRBJ2-5; 7 bases are a match to TRBD2. Germline CDR1 and CDR2: SGHRS and YFSETQ. Losses at the gene ends were 4 bases for V and 1 base for J; bases not matched to a gene: 7. This CDR3 is 15 amino acids long. As DNA, the CDR3 is TGCGCCAGCAGCCCTGGGACTACCGCCCAAGAGACCCAGTACTTC. Protein product: CASSPGTTAQETQYF. The entire variable domain, with the rest obtained from reference TRBV5-1 and TRBJ2-5, is as follows: KAGVTQTPRYLIKTRGQQVTLSCSPISGHRSVSWYQQTPGQGLQFLFEYFSETQRNKGNFPGRFSGRQFSNSRSEMNVSTLELGDSALYLCASSPGTTAQETQYFGPGTRLLVL.

This clonotype was seen a handful of times. The rearrangement joins TRBV9 to TRBJ1-1; D unresolved. The CDR3 has 14 amino acids. V was trimmed by 3 bases and J by 11 bases, leaving 20 bases between them. Germline CDR1 and CDR2: SGDLS and YYNGEE. This CDR3 reads CASSGSTGASGAFF. The DNA for the CDR3 is TGTGCCAGCAGCGGGTCAACGGGAGCCTCCGGGGCTTTCTTT.

The rearrangement links TRBV20-1 to TRBJ1-1; D not resolved. Germline V CDR1 and CDR2: DFQATT, SNEGSKA (reference sequence). This CDR3 has 15 residues. V was cut by 5 bases and J by 1 base, with 17 bases left in between. The CDR3 region is CSAVRGGYTNTEAFF. The CDR3 DNA reads as TGCAGTGCTGTCCGTGGAGGGTATACGAACACTGAAGCTTTCTTT.

The V gene is TRBV5-6, the J gene TRBJ2-7; no definite D call. V was cut by 0 bases and J by 0 bases, with 13 bases left in between. From germline, CDR1 is SGHDT and CDR2 YYEEEE. The CDR3 totals 16 residues. CDR3 sequence: CASSLGPRRNSYEQYF. Written as DNA, the CDR3 is TGTGCCAGCAGCTTGGGTCCCAGGCGAAACTCCTACGAGCAGTACTTC.

This clonotype was observed a single time. The V and J genes are TRBV5-1 and TRBJ2-5; 10 positions agree with TRBD2. CDR3 length: 16 amino acids. J lost 3 bases, V lost 0 bases, and 5 bases had no gene match. CDR1 is SGHRS, CDR2 YFSETQ, per germline. CDR3 bases: TGCGCCAGCAGCTTGGTAGGGACTAGCGATGAAGAGACCCAGTACTTC. Translating gives CASSLVGTSDEETQYF.